The subject of this entry is one T cell receptor (beta chain). V lost 3 bases, J lost 6 bases, and 16 bases lay in between. Germline loops: CDR1 WNHNN, CDR2 SYGVQD (reference sequence). The CDR3 contains 15 residues. The method was immunoSEQ multiplex PCR; TCRdb's version includes in-frame clones alone and lacks a portion of them. Here the sample spans some 2,400,000 clones, under 97% being singletons. These data come from a study of shared clonotypes between healthy human individuals. The clonotype originates from a man between 18 and 35 years old in good health. Sequenced: naive CD4+ T cells sorted from blood. Subset indicated: CD45RA+ positively selected. V and J are TRBV10-1 and TRBJ2-3, with a possible D match to TRBD2 (6 bases). The CDR3 coding sequence is TGCGCCAGCAGTGAAACCCGGGACTTCGGGGATACGCAGTATTTT. Translation: CASSETRDFGDTQYF.